The 20 T cell receptor beta chains listed next were all sequenced from one sample in a study of blood T cells in healthy people across ages. Combining a sample-barcoded 5' primer with a J-beta primer mix, a second PCR ran for about 6 to 11 cycles. TCRdb re-analysed the 5' RACE reads in MiXCR, keeping a single row per CDR3 protein. Of fewer than 2,000,000 distinct CDR3 sequences in the sample, approximately 40% were seen once. Sequenced sample: blood. These TCRs come from a human donor in good health.

This clonotype showed up just a few times. J is TRBJ2-7 and V is TRBV6-2 or TRBV6-3, with 8 bases identical to TRBD2. The closer fit of TRBJ2-5 to the DNA end suggests the J call may be wrong. This CDR3 has 15 residues. The germline V gene encodes CDR1 MNHEY and CDR2 SVGEGT. The CDR3 nucleotides are TGTGCCAGCGCCACCCGGGGGGGGAATGGAGAGACCCAGTACTTC. Translation: CASATRGGNGETQYF.

The V call is TRBV7-9, the J call TRBJ2-1, with a weak D call TRBD2 (7 bases). Germline V gene lookup returns CDR1 SEHNR and CDR2 FQNEAQ (reference sequence). The V and J ends lost 8 bases and 8 bases respectively, with 16 bases between them. CDR3 length: 13 amino acids. This CDR3 is CASGWGGRDEQFF. DNA of the CDR3: TGTGCCAGCGGCTGGGGGGGCCGGGATGAGCAGTTCTTC. Drawing the rest from reference TRBV7-9 and TRBJ2-1, the complete variable domain is DTGVSQNPRHKITKRGQNVTFRCDPISEHNRLYWYRQTLGQGPEFLTYFQNEAQLEKSRLLSDRFSAERPKGSFSTLEIQRTEQGDSAMYLCASGWGGRDEQFFGPGTRLTVL.

This clonotype turned up a few times. V and J are TRBV7-8 and TRBJ2-1; possibly TRBD1 for D (5 bases). V lost 0 bases to trimming and J lost 9 bases, with 9 bases between them. CDR1 is SGHVS, CDR2 FQNEAQ, per germline. The CDR3 runs to 13 residues. The CDR3 DNA reads TGTGCCAGCAGCTTAGCGCGCAGGGCTGAGCAGTTCTTC. Protein sequence: CASSLARRAEQFF. Full variable domain (missing parts from reference TRBV7-8 and TRBJ2-1): GAGVSQSPRYKVAKRGQDVALRCDPISGHVSLFWYQQALGQGPEFLTYFQNEAQLDKSGLPSDRFFAERPEGSVSTLKIQRTQQEDSAVYLCASSLARRAEQFFGPGTRLTVL.

This chain connects TRBV4-3 to TRBJ1-1; D gene ambiguous. The length of the CDR3 is 19 residues. Per germline, CDR1 LGHNA and CDR2 YSLEER. V was clipped by 0 bases and J by 0 bases, with 20 bases between them. The DNA of the CDR3 is TGCGCCAGCAGCCAAGATAAATGGGAGGGAACTTCTTTGAACACTGAAGCTTTCTTT. Its translation: CASSQDKWEGTSLNTEAFF.

The chain couples TRBV7-3 to TRBJ1-3; the match to TRBD1 covers 9 bases. The trim removed 2 bases at V and 1 base at J, leaving 0 bases unmatched. Looked up from germline, CDR1 is SGHTA and CDR2 is FQGTGA. The CDR3 loop spans 15 amino acids. Written as DNA, the CDR3 is TGTGCCAGCAGCTTAGGGACAGGGTCTGGAAACACCATATATTTT. This encodes CASSLGTGSGNTIYF.

Remarks on this clonotype: The junction departs from the called germline gene at one end, perhaps through a read error. The V gene is TRBV11-3, the J gene TRBJ2-3; D not certain. CDR1 and CDR2 from the germline V gene are SGHNT and YENEEA. This CDR3 is 15 amino acids long. CDR3 protein: CASSFRNSFTDAQYF. The CDR3 DNA is TGTGCCAGCAGCTTTCGGAATTCCTTCACAGATGCGCAGTATTTT.

The J gene is TRBJ2-1, the V gene TRBV4-1; 11 bases align to TRBD2. Looked up from germline, CDR1 is MGHRA and CDR2 is YSYEKL. CDR3 length: 16 residues. V shed 5 bases, J shed 8 bases, and the junction held 11 bases outside the gene matches. The CDR3 protein is CASSANLAGGLDEQFF. The CDR3 DNA reads TGCGCCAGCAGCGCAAATCTAGCGGGGGGTCTCGATGAGCAGTTCTTC.

This clonotype turned up a few times. The rearrangement joins TRBV28 to TRBJ2-7, with TRBD1 matching 7 bases. The germline gives CDR1 MDHEN, CDR2 SYDVKM. V shed 3 bases, J shed 0 bases, and the junction held 8 bases outside the gene matches. The CDR3 contains 16 residues. CDR3 protein: CASSFHRGRSSYEQYF. The CDR3 nucleotides are TGTGCCAGCAGTTTCCACAGGGGACGGAGCTCCTACGAGCAGTACTTC.

This clonotype has just a few counts. The chain couples TRBV9 to TRBJ2-1, with D possibly called TRBD1 or TRBD2 (6 bases each). V gave up 2 bases and J gave up 5 bases, with 17 bases separating them. CDR1 is SGDLS, CDR2 YYNGEE, per germline. The CDR3 has 16 residues. CDR3 protein: CASSVGGWGTNNEQFF. CDR3 sequence (DNA): TGTGCCAGCAGCGTGGGGGGTTGGGGGACAAACAATGAGCAGTTCTTC.

This clonotype occurred a few times. CDR3 coding DNA: TGTGCCAGCAGGGAAGGACGGTATAATTCACCCCTCCACTTT. Translation gives CASREGRYNSPLHF. The genes are TRBV6-5 and TRBJ1-6; D is unclear. The V gene lost 6 bases and the J gene lost 4 bases, with 10 bases spanning the gap. Germline CDR1 reads MNHEY; CDR2 reads SVGAGI. The CDR3 runs 14 residues.

A word on this clonotype: Mismatch with germline at one junction end may stem from a read error. The V gene is TRBV12-3 or TRBV12-4, the J gene TRBJ2-4; 8 bases fit TRBD2. The J call is doubtful: the DNA matches TRBJ2-7 better. The CDR3 loop spans 14 amino acids. In DNA form, the CDR3 reads TGTACCAGCAGTCGGGAGGGGCTCTCCTACGAGCAGTACTTC. This sequence encodes CTSSREGLSYEQYF.

The chain employs TRBV5-1 and TRBJ2-3, with a possible D match to TRBD2 (6 bases). This CDR3 region has 15 residues. Germline V gene data show CDR1 as SGHRS and CDR2 as YFSETQ. The V end lost 6 bases, the J end lost 2 bases, and 16 bases lay between the germline ends. This CDR3 is CASNLGSTNTDTQYF. In DNA, the CDR3 is TGCGCCAGCAACCTCGGGAGCACCAACACAGATACGCAGTATTTT.

V is TRBV7-8 and J is TRBJ1-2, with 7 bases matching TRBD1. From germline, CDR1 is SGHVS and CDR2 FQNEAQ. This CDR3 spans 16 amino acids. Trimming took 4 bases from V and 3 from J; bases not matched to a gene: 11. CDR3 nucleotides: TGTGCCAGCAGCTCATTCGGGACAGCTGACTACTATGGCTACACCTTC. Its translation is CASSSFGTADYYGYTF.

The chain combines TRBV6-2 or TRBV6-3 with TRBJ1-1; no firm D call. The CDR3 has 15 residues. Germline loops: CDR1 MNHEY, CDR2 SVGEGT. V shed 7 bases and J shed 1 base, with 16 bases lying between them. CDR3 DNA: TGTGCCAGCAATAACCGAGGCACAGCGAACACTGAAGCTTTCTTT. The encoded protein is CASNNRGTANTEAFF.

This clonotype was seen a handful of times. V usage is TRBV7-9 and J usage is TRBJ2-6; TRBD1 might be the D (5 bases). Trimming shortened V by 7 bases and J by 0 bases, and 25 bases separated the two germline ends. CDR1 and CDR2 from the germline V gene are SEHNR and FQNEAQ (reference sequence). The CDR3 extends over 20 amino acids. CDR3 sequence: CASIRQQAALTASGANVLTF. CDR3 nucleotides: TGTGCCAGCATACGCCAACAGGCCGCTTTGACCGCCTCTGGGGCCAACGTCCTGACTTTC.

This clonotype came up a few times. The chain employs TRBV5-1 and TRBJ2-3; perhaps D is TRBD1 or TRBD2 (6 bases each). This CDR3 is 14 amino acids long. The germline gives CDR1 SGHRS, CDR2 YFSETQ. The V end was cut by 5 bases, the J end by 4 bases, with 14 bases between. The CDR3 nucleotides read TGCGCCAGCAGTCTGAGGGGGGATTCAGATACGCAGTATTTT. This translates into CASSLRGDSDTQYF.

V usage is TRBV3-1 and J usage is TRBJ1-5, with 9 bases identical to TRBD1. With 3 bases clipped from V and 2 bases from J, the junction kept 5 bases outside the gene matches. CDR1 is LGHDT, CDR2 YNNKEL, per germline (reference sequence). The CDR3 is made up of 16 amino acids. CDR3 bases: TGTGCCAGCAGCCACTCGGACAGGGGTGGCAATCAGCCCCAGCATTTT. Residues: CASSHSDRGGNQPQHF.

The chain combines TRBV4-3 with TRBJ2-5, with 7 bases fitting TRBD1. The germline CDR1 and CDR2 sequences are LGHNA and YSLEER. CDR3 length: 16 amino acids. With 0 bases clipped from V and 4 bases from J, the junction kept 8 bases outside the gene matches. CDR3 nucleotide sequence: TGCGCCAGCAGCCAAGATTTAGGACAGGCCCGAGAGACCCAGTACTTC. Amino acids: CASSQDLGQARETQYF.

This clonotype was detected only a few times. The genes are TRBV3-1 and TRBJ1-2, with D perhaps matching TRBD1 (5 bases). Germline lookup yields CDR1 LGHDT and CDR2 YNNKEL (reference sequence). With 4 bases removed from V and 4 bases from J, the gap between germline ends came to 16 bases. This CDR3 has 15 amino acids. CDR3 sequence (DNA): TGTGCCAGCAGCCTGGGCTCGGGGCCCTCCTATGGCTACACCTTC. Translation gives CASSLGSGPSYGYTF.

This clonotype was counted at least ten times. The chain uses TRBV5-1 and TRBJ2-7; unclear D gene. The V and J ends lost 0 bases and 1 base respectively, with 8 bases between them. CDR3 length: 14 residues. The germline CDR1 and CDR2 sequences are SGHRS and YFSETQ. The CDR3 spells CASSLDSGSYEQYF. DNA for the CDR3: TGCGCCAGCAGCTTGGACAGTGGGTCCTACGAGCAGTACTTC.